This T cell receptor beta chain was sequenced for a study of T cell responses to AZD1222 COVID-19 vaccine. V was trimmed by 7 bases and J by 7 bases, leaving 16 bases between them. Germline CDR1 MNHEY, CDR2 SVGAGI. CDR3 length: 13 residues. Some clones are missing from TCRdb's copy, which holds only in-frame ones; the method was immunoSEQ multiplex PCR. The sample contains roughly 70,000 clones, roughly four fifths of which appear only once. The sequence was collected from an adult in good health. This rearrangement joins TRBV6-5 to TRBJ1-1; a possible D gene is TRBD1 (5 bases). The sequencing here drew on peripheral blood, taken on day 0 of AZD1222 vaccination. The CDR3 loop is CASTRFGTGEAFF. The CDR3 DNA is TGTGCCAGCACCAGATTCGGGACCGGTGAAGCTTTCTTT.